This paragraph covers one T cell receptor beta chain sequence. The antigen is not known. Here immunoSEQ multiplex PCR was the method, and the copy in TCRdb shows in-frame clones only, minus some. Here the sample spans approximately 1.5 million clones, 95% to 99% being singletons. This record belongs to a study of shared clonotypes between healthy human individuals. On the study more broadly: The plates for each donor numbered three CD4 naive, three CD4 memory, two CD8 naive and one CD8 memory. General study points: Few donors restricted represented genetic and exposure-history diversity.

V lost 7 bases and J 8 bases, leaving 24 bases between the germline ends. CDR3 size: 16 residues. Germline V gives CDR1 MNHEY, CDR2 SMNVEV (reference sequence). The receptor was derived from a man younger than 45 in good health. The specimen was naive CD4+ T cells sorted from blood. This sample's subset: CD45RA+ positively selected. V usage is TRBV27 and J usage is TRBJ2-1; D not resolved. The CDR3 loop reads CASTLSGRFVKDEQFF. CDR3 nucleotide sequence: TGTGCCAGCACTCTTTCCGGACGGTTCGTGAAGGATGAGCAGTTCTTC.